The clone carrying this TCR beta chain was found many times. The identical CDR3 is also encoded by other nucleotide sequences in the sample. The germline V and J ends were trimmed by 0 bases and 5 bases, with 7 bases remaining between them. The CDR3 runs to 13 residues. Germline V gene lookup returns CDR1 KGHSH and CDR2 LQKENI. The cohort comprised adults aged roughly 18 to 95 years residing in approximately 25 US areas. Participant reports of clinical history set cohort assignment. The method was immunoSEQ multiplex PCR; TCRdb's version includes in-frame clones alone and lacks a portion of them. The sample includes roughly 300,000 clones, 65% to 90% of them seen just once. This specimen comes from a study of blood T cell repertoires in COVID-19. Study-level background: Some COVID-19 samples were acute and others convalescent; all came from the United States, Italy and Spain. Sample material is recorded as cDNA or gDNA derived from T cells, B-cell-depleted T cells, or PBMCs.

Sequenced sample: PBMCs or T cells enriched from blood (not recorded which). The source of this sequence is a woman aged 40 to 50 with acute COVID-19. V and J are TRBV18 and TRBJ2-5, with D perhaps matching TRBD2 (5 bases). The CDR3 loop reads CASSPPREETQYF. CDR3 DNA sequence: TGTGCCAGCTCACCACCGAGGGAGGAGACCCAGTACTTC.